This T cell receptor beta chain derives from a study of T cell responses to AZD1222 COVID-19 vaccine. Study-wide findings and caveats: Researchers report vaccine-associated CD4 TCRs spanning spike, with dominance at 160-218 and 743-854.

With respect to this clone: Antigen unknown.

Clones were sequenced by immunoSEQ multiplex PCR, and TCRdb holds only the in-frame ones, with some missing. Of about 60,000 clones detected, roughly 82% appear once; the ten largest clones hold over 15%. The CDR3 runs to 13 residues. V shed 6 bases and J shed 0 bases, with 6 bases lying between them. The chain is built from TRBV12-3 or TRBV12-4 and TRBJ1-5, with D uncertain. The sample consisted of peripheral blood, taken on day 0 of AZD1222 vaccination. The receptor comes from an adult in good health. CDR3 amino acids: CASRRNSNQPQHF. The CDR3 nucleotides are TGTGCCAGCAGACGCAATAGCAATCAGCCCCAGCATTTT.